The 14 T cell receptor beta chains listed next were all sequenced from one sample in a study of cytomegalovirus exposure and HLA in healthy donors. With 60 Vbeta and 13 Jbeta primers, the PCR was carried out. This table comes from immunoSEQ multiplex PCR, and its TCRdb copy is limited to in-frame clones, with some not included. Of 80,000 or so clones listed, around 58% are singletons. Sequenced input: PBMCs. The receptors stem from a man under 40 in good health and CMV-seropositive.

CDR3 sequence (DNA): TGTGCCAGCAGCTTAGGACAGGGGTGGAACACCGGGGAGCTGTTTTTT. Its translation is CASSLGQGWNTGELFF. The chain is built from TRBV7-3 and TRBJ2-2, with TRBD1 identical over 9 bases. With V trimmed by 2 bases and J by 1 base, 2 bases remained unmatched. The germline V gene encodes CDR1 SGHTA and CDR2 FQGTGA. The CDR3 loop spans 16 amino acids.

The V call is TRBV5-4, the J call TRBJ2-3; 12 bases agree with TRBD2. CDR3 length: 15 residues. Germline V CDR1 and CDR2: SGHNT, YYREEE (reference sequence). Trimming removed 3 bases from V and 5 bases from J; junction bases left unmatched: 4. The CDR3 DNA sequence: TGTGCCAGCAGCTACGGACTAGCGGGACAAGATACGCAGTATTTT. Its protein is CASSYGLAGQDTQYF.

This chain connects TRBV28 to TRBJ2-5; tentatively, D is TRBD2 (6 bases). V shed 3 bases and J shed 2 bases, with 10 bases lying between them. This CDR3 region has 14 residues. Germline CDR1 reads MDHEN; CDR2 reads SYDVKM. The CDR3 loop is CASSLDAGQETQYF. CDR3 sequence (DNA): TGTGCCAGCAGTTTGGATGCGGGACAAGAGACCCAGTACTTC.

The chain links TRBV7-6 to TRBJ2-3, with 7 bases identical to TRBD1. This CDR3 comprises 16 residues. V lost 3 bases, J lost 2 bases, and 8 bases stayed unmatched. The germline V gene has CDR1 SGHVS and CDR2 FNYEAQ. CDR3: CASSFEGALLTDTQYF. The CDR3 DNA reads TGTGCCAGCAGCTTCGAGGGGGCTCTGCTCACAGATACGCAGTATTTT.

The chain recombines TRBV4-3 with TRBJ1-2; D call uncertain. V lost 1 base and J lost 6, with 18 bases in between. The CDR3 covers 16 residues. Germline V gives CDR1 LGHNA, CDR2 YSLEER. This CDR3 is CASSQGGGRVVDGYTF. The CDR3 DNA follows: TGCGCCAGCAGCCAAGGGGGAGGGAGGGTTGTGGATGGCTACACCTTC.

The gene calls are TRBV10-3 and TRBJ2-5; a weak D match, TRBD1 (5 bases). Deletions cut 2 bases from V and 11 bases from J, with 21 bases between. Germline CDR1 and CDR2: ENHRY and SYGVKD. The CDR3 is 15 amino acids. CDR3 DNA sequence: TGTGCCATCAGTGAGGGGCAGGGTACATTTTACGTGCAGTACTTC. Its translation is CAISEGQGTFYVQYF.

The chain joins TRBV4-3 to TRBJ1-2; 9 bases match TRBD1. Germline values: CDR1 LGHNA, CDR2 YSLEER. This CDR3 has 17 amino acids. V lost 0 bases, J lost 4 bases, and 9 bases stayed unmatched. CDR3 loop: CASSQDFLGTGIYGYTF. In DNA form, the CDR3 reads TGCGCCAGCAGCCAAGACTTTTTGGGGACAGGGATCTATGGCTACACCTTC.

This clone came up a few times. The chain is built from TRBV4-3 and TRBJ1-1, with D tentatively TRBD1 (5 bases). This CDR3 has 14 amino acids. Trimming took 6 bases from V and 5 from J, leaving 16 bases between them. CDR1 and CDR2 from the germline V gene are LGHNA and YSLEER. CDR3 residues: CASSPAWGGTEAFF. The CDR3 bases are TGCGCCAGCAGTCCGGCGTGGGGGGGGACTGAAGCTTTCTTT.

A single count supports this clone. The chain's CDR3 is CASGLGGTGYNYNEQFF. CDR3 DNA sequence: TGTGCTAGTGGTTTGGGCGGGACAGGGTATAATTACAATGAGCAGTTCTTC. The chain couples TRBV12-5 to TRBJ2-1; 9 nucleotides agree with TRBD1. J gave up 4 bases and V 1 base, and 8 bases lay outside the gene matches. This CDR3 has 17 residues. Germline V gene data show CDR1 as LGHNT and CDR2 as FRNRAP.

Only a few counts were recorded for this clone. The V call is TRBV7-2, the J call TRBJ1-1, with D possibly being TRBD1 (5 bases). The V gene lost 1 base and the J gene lost 1 base, with 13 bases spanning the gap. The length of the CDR3 is 16 residues. Germline V CDR1 and CDR2: SGHTA, FQGNSA. Here the CDR3 reads CASSLDSGYTNTEAFF. The DNA of the CDR3 is TGTGCCAGCAGCTTAGACTCAGGGTACACGAACACTGAAGCTTTCTTT.

In this sample, this clone turned up a few times. The chain combines TRBV6-5 with TRBJ2-6; D is uncertain. Germline assignment: CDR1 MNHEY and CDR2 SVGAGI. This CDR3 contains 15 residues. The V end lost 5 bases, the J end lost 0 bases, and 8 bases lay between the germline ends. CDR3 in DNA: TGTGCCAGCAGTCCCAGATACTCTGGGGCCAACGTCCTGACTTTC. This sequence encodes CASSPRYSGANVLTF.

The chain has TRBV29-1 and TRBJ1-1, with D perhaps matching TRBD1 (6 bases). The CDR3 is 13 amino acids. V shed 4 bases and J shed 0 bases, with 9 bases lying between them. From germline, CDR1 is SQVTM and CDR2 ANQGSEA. CDR3 region: CSVVDSLNTEAFF. Written as DNA, the CDR3 is TGCAGCGTTGTGGACAGCCTGAACACTGAAGCTTTCTTT.

The sample holds a few counts of this clone. This chain links TRBV6-1 with TRBJ1-1; 8 nucleotides match TRBD1. The CDR3 spans 13 residues. The germline gives CDR1 MNHNS, CDR2 SASEGT. The junction had 3 bases not matched to a gene; V was cut back by 4 bases and J by 5 bases. The CDR3 nucleotides are TGTGCCAGCAGTGGGACAGGGTGGACTGAAGCTTTCTTT. Its protein product is CASSGTGWTEAFF.

This chain links TRBV7-9 with TRBJ1-2; D not resolved. V was clipped by 5 bases and J by 3 bases, with 16 bases between them. The CDR3 spans 15 residues. The germline gives CDR1 SEHNR, CDR2 FQNEAQ (reference sequence). Here the CDR3 reads CASSPPGGRDYGYTF. CDR3 nucleotide sequence: TGTGCCAGCAGCCCGCCGGGTGGTCGGGACTATGGCTACACCTTC.